A single sample gave rise to the 4 T cell receptor beta chains below, sequenced in a study of shared clonotypes between healthy human individuals. The table came from immunoSEQ multiplex PCR; TCRdb's copy has only in-frame clones and leaves some out. The sample shows about 1,800,000 clones, over 85% of them seen only once. CD45RO-negative, CCR7-positively selected cells formed the naive CD8 fraction, excluding terminally differentiated effector memory CD45RA+ cells. The source material was naive CD8+ T cells sorted from blood. These receptors were collected from a man aged 18 to 35 in good health.

This chain connects TRBV4-3 to TRBJ2-3; D may be TRBD2 (6 bases). This CDR3 region has 15 residues. The germline gives CDR1 LGHNA, CDR2 YSLEER. The V end was cut by 4 bases, the J end by 3 bases, with 14 bases between. CDR3 coding DNA: TGCGCCAGCAGCCTGGAGGGCTTTGGGACAGATACGCAGTATTTT. Translation gives CASSLEGFGTDTQYF.

The V gene is TRBV30, the J gene TRBJ2-7; the match to TRBD1 covers 7 bases. Germline trimming cut 2 bases from V and 5 bases from J; bases unmatched to any gene: 6. The germline V gene encodes CDR1 GTSNPN and CDR2 SVGIG (reference sequence). CDR3 size: 13 residues. CDR3 region: CAWSHTGVDEQYF. CDR3 nucleotides: TGTGCCTGGAGTCATACAGGGGTTGACGAGCAGTACTTC.

This rearrangement joins TRBV13 to TRBJ2-7; 9 bases are shared with TRBD2. Trimming at V came to 0 bases and at J to 3 bases, leaving 12 bases not matched to a gene. CDR3 length equals 18 residues. Germline CDR1 PRHDT, CDR2 FYEKMQ (reference sequence). CDR3 nucleotide sequence: TGTGCCAGCAGCTTAGGCGGGGCGGGAGGGCCACTCATCTACGAGCAGTACTTC. It is translated as CASSLGGAGGPLIYEQYF.

This clone was detected only a few times. The chain combines TRBV4-3 with TRBJ1-2; D remains ambiguous. Germline V gene lookup returns CDR1 LGHNA and CDR2 YSLEER. Trimming pared 0 bases from V and 0 bases from J, leaving 14 bases between. This CDR3 has 17 amino acids. CDR3 nucleotides: TGCGCCAGCAGCCAAGAACTACAGCTAAACTCTAACTATGGCTACACCTTC. This gives the protein CASSQELQLNSNYGYTF.